The present T cell receptor (beta chain) was sequenced within a study of OX40 agonist ivuxolimab in advanced cancers. Study-wide context: The patients received ivuxolimab by intravenous route every 2 weeks at 0.01 to 10 mg/kg. Study results and limitations: Antigen targets of the expanded peripheral T cells went undetermined. Clonal expansion by week 6 occurred in CD4+ and CD8+ blood T cells (at 0.1 to 3.0 mg/kg).

Sequencing used immunoSEQ multiplex PCR; TCRdb keeps in-frame clones, though not all of them. The table shows approximately 70,000 clones, with 85% occurring only once. Blood was sampled at baseline, cycle 4 day 1, and cycle 7 day 1. There are 13 residues in the CDR3. The germline V and J ends were trimmed by 0 bases and 6 bases, with 7 bases remaining between them. Per germline, CDR1 PRHDT and CDR2 FYEKMQ (reference sequence). As to this clone: Its antigen is not identified.

Here the sequenced sample was CD4+ or CD8+ T cells sorted from blood, taken in a trial of the OX40 agonist ivuxolimab. The V call is TRBV13, the J call TRBJ2-3; D ambiguous. This sequence originates from an adult with an advanced solid tumor such as melanoma, head and neck, liver or kidney cancer. The CDR3 region has the DNA TGTGCCAGCAGCTTAGGAGGCGAGGATACGCAGTATTTT. Protein: CASSLGGEDTQYF.